The clone carrying this TCR beta chain was seen ten or more times. What it binds is unknown. The CDR3 extends over 15 amino acids. The germline gives CDR1 DFQATT, CDR2 SNEGSKA (reference sequence). The V end lost 0 bases, the J end lost 0 bases, and 9 bases lay between the germline ends. The sample belongs to a study of T cells after yellow fever vaccination. At the level of the study: Preparation of fractions with low cell numbers was performed using SMART-Seq v4 Ultra Low Input. Whole-study results and caveats: The secondary response peaked faster, at day 5 versus 15, but was weaker. FACS-sorted repertoires could contain abundant clonotypes contaminating from the bulk population. Post-booster samples contained most primary-vaccination clones (approximately 96% CD4, almost 90% CD8).

Using its own MiXCR run on the 5' RACE reads, TCRdb lists one record per CDR3 protein. The sample records about 160,000 distinct CDR3 sequences, 7% to 10% being singletons. The receptor's source is a man between 18 and 35 years old who received the YFV17D yellow fever vaccine. The gene calls are TRBV20-1 and TRBJ2-1; D perhaps matches TRBD2 (5 bases). Sequenced here: CD8+ T cells sorted from PBMCs, sampled 45 days after the yellow fever booster vaccination. The CDR3: CSARDVGSSYNEQFF. The CDR3 DNA reads TGCAGTGCTAGAGATGTGGGGAGCTCCTACAATGAGCAGTTCTTC.